The entry below describes one T cell receptor beta chain. Its antigen remains unidentified. In this CDR3 the conserved last residue, phenylalanine or tryptophan, is missing, so a read error is likely. Because the CDR3's place on the DNA is in doubt, the DNA is left out and the CDR3 is given as listed by TCRdb. Ends included, the CDR3 has 9 residues. Germline V gene lookup returns CDR1 MDHEN and CDR2 SYDVKM. The sample comes from a study of shared clonotypes between healthy human individuals. Overall study context: The study drew on a couple of women and a few men aged 18 to 49 as donors. Study-wide findings and caveats: Lower generation probabilities were found for non-shared clonotypes than for those shared by all four donors.

At a deep level, the assay was run. The assay was immunoSEQ multiplex PCR, and TCRdb's table has in-frame clones only and misses some. The sample has 950,000 to 1,100,000 clones; around 78% are singletons. This clonotype was obtained from a man in his late teens or twenties in good health. Some clones in this sample may be carry-over from other donors' samples. The chain combines TRBV28 with TRBJ1-2. The sample was memory CD4+ T cells from PBMCs. Documented subset: CD45RA-negative fraction. This chain's CDR3 is CASSLGGGL.